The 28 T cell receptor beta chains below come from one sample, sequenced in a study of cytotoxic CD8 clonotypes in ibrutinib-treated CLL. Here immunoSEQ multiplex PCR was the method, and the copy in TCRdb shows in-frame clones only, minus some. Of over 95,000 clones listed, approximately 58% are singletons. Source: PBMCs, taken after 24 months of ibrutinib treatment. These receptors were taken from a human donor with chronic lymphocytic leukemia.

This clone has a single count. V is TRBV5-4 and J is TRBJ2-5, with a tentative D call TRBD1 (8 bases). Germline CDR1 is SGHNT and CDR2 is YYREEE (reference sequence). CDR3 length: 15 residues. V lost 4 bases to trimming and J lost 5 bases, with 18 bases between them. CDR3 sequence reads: CASSVRQGRGETQYF. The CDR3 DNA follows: TGTGCCAGCAGCGTCCGACAGGGGCGGGGGGAGACCCAGTACTTC.

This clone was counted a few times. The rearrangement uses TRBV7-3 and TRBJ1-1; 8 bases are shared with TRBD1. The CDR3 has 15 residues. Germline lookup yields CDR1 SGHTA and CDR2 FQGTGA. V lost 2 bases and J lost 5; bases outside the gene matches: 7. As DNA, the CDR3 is TGTGCCAGCAGCTTATTCCGACAGGGGAGGACTGAAGCTTTCTTT. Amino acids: CASSLFRQGRTEAFF.

The CDR3 nucleotides are TGTGCCAGCAGCTCACTCAGGGGAAACACCGGGGAGCTGTTTTTT. Translation: CASSSLRGNTGELFF. The V and J genes are TRBV11-3 and TRBJ2-2; weak D call: TRBD1 (6 bases). The CDR3 totals 15 residues. Trimming removed 4 bases at V and 2 bases at J, with 11 bases between. From germline, CDR1 is SGHNT and CDR2 YENEEA.

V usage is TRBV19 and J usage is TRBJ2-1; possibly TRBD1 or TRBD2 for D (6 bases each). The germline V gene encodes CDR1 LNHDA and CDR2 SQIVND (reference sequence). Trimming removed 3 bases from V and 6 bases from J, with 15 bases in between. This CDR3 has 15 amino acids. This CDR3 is CASSIGGPYANEQFF. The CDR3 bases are TGTGCCAGTAGTATTGGGGGGCCCTACGCCAATGAGCAGTTCTTC.

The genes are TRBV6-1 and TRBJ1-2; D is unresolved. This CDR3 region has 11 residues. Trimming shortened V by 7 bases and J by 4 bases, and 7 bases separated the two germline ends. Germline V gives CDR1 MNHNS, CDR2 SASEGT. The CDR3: CASTLGYGYTF. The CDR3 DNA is TGTGCCAGCACCTTAGGCTATGGCTACACCTTC.

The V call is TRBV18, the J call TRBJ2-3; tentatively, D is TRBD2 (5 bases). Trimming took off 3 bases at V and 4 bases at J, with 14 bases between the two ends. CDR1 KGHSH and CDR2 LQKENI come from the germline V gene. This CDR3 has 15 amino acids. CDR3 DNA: TGTGCCAGCTCACCTCTAGTCGGGAAGTCAGATACGCAGTATTTT. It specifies CASSPLVGKSDTQYF.

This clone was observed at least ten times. The CDR3 sequence: CASSKWTGNEQYF. The CDR3, as DNA: TGTGCCAGCAGCAAGTGGACAGGGAACGAGCAGTACTTC. The chain combines TRBV11-3 with TRBJ2-7; 8 bases line up with TRBD1. Germline V CDR1 and CDR2: SGHNT, YENEEA. V gave up 5 bases and J gave up 5 bases; unmatched junction bases: 5. CDR3 length: 13 residues.

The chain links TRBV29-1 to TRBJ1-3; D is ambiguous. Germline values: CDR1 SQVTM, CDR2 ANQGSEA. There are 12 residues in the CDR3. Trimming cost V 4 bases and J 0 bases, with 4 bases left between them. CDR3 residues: CSVGLSGNTIYF. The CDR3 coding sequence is TGCAGCGTTGGTCTCTCTGGAAACACCATATATTTT.

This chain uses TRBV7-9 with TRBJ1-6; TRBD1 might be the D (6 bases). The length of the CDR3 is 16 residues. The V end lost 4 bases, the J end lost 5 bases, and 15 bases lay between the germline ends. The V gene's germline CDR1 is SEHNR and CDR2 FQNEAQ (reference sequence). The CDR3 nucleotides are TGTGCCAGCAGCTCCCCGGAGGCAGGGGATAATTCACCCCTCCACTTT. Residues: CASSSPEAGDNSPLHF.

CDR3 bases: TGCGCCAGCAGATTGACAGCCCGCTCCTACGAGCAGTACTTC. Amino acids: CASRLTARSYEQYF. The chain employs TRBV4-1 and TRBJ2-7; TRBD1 might be the D (5 bases). CDR3 length: 14 amino acids. Trimming removed 6 bases at V and 0 bases at J, with 12 bases between. Germline V gene lookup returns CDR1 MGHRA and CDR2 YSYEKL.

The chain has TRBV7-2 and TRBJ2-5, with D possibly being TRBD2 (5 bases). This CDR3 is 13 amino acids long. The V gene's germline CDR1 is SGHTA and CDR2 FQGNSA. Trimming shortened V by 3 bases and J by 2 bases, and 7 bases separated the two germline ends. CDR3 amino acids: CASSLRVQETQYF. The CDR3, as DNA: TGTGCCAGCAGCTTGAGGGTGCAAGAGACCCAGTACTTC. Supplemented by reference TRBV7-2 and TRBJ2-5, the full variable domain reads GAGVSQSPSNKVTEKGKDVELRCDPISGHTALYWYRQSLGQGLEFLIYFQGNSAPDKSGLPSDRFSAERTGGSVSTLTIQRTQQEDSAVYLCASSLRVQETQYFGPGTRLLVL.

For the CDR3, the DNA is TGTGCCAGCAGCTTAGCATCCTTTCCGGAGACCCAGTACTTC. Its protein is CASSLASFPETQYF. This sequence joins TRBV7-9 and TRBJ2-5; D call uncertain. The V end was cut by 0 bases, the J end by 5 bases, with 10 bases between. The CDR3 has 14 residues. Per the germline V gene, CDR1 is SEHNR and CDR2 is FQNEAQ (reference sequence). The variable domain in full, with the rest retrieved from reference TRBV7-9 and TRBJ2-5, is DTGVSQNPRHKITKRGQNVTFRCDPISEHNRLYWYRQTLGQGPEFLTYFQNEAQLEKSRLLSDRFSAERPKGSFSTLEIQRTEQGDSAMYLCASSLASFPETQYFGPGTRLLVL.

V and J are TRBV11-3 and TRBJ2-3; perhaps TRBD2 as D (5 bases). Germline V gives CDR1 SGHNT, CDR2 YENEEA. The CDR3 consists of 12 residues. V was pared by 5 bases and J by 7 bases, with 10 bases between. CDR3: CASSPGIHTQYF. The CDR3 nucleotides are TGTGCCAGCAGCCCCGGGATTCATACGCAGTATTTT.

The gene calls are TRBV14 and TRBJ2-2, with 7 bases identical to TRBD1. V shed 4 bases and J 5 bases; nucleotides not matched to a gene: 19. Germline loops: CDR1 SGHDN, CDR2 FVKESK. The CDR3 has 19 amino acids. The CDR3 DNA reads TGTGCCAGCAGCCCGGACAGGCACACGAGGGTTGGAGTAACCGGGGAGCTGTTTTTT. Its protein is CASSPDRHTRVGVTGELFF.

The CDR3 loop is CAWSVPTYNSPLHF. The CDR3 nucleotides are TGTGCCTGGTCAGTCCCAACCTATAATTCACCCCTCCACTTT. The gene calls are TRBV30 and TRBJ1-6; D remains unclear. V was cut by 5 bases and J by 2 bases, with 10 bases left in between. The CDR3 totals 14 residues. Germline CDR1 GTSNPN, CDR2 SVGIG (reference sequence). The whole variable domain, filled in from reference TRBV30 and TRBJ1-6, reads SQTIHQWPATLVQPVGSPLSLECTVEGTSNPNLYWYRQAAGRGLQLLFYSVGIGQISSEVPQNLSASRPQDRQFILSSKKLLLSDSGFYLCAWSVPTYNSPLHFGNGTRLTVT.

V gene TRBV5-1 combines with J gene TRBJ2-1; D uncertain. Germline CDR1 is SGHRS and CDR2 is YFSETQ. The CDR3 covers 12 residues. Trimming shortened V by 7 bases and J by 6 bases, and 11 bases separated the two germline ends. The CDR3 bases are TGCGCCAGCGGAGAACAGATCAATGAGCAGTTCTTC. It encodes CASGEQINEQFF.

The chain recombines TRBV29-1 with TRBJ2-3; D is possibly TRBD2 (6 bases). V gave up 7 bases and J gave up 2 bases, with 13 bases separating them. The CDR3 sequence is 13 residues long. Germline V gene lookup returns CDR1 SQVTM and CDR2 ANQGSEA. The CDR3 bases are TGCAGCGCTGATACTAGCAACACAGATACGCAGTATTTT. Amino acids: CSADTSNTDTQYF.

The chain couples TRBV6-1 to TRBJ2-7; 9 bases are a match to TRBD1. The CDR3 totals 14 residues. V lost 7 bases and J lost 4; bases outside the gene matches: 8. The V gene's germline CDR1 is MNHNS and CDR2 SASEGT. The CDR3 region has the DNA TGTGCCAGCATGTTCGAGACAGGGGGGTACGAGCAGTACTTC. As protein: CASMFETGGYEQYF.

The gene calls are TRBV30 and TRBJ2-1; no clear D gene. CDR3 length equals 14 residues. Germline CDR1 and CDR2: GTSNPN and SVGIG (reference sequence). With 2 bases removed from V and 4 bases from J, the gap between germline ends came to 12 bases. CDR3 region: CAWSRSAAYNEQFF. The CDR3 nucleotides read TGTGCCTGGAGTAGAAGCGCGGCTTACAATGAGCAGTTCTTC.

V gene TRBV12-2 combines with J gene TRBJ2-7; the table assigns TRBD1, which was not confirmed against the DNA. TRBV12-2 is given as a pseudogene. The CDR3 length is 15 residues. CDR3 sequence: CASRFGQGKGYEQYF. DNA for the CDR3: TGTGCAAGTCGCTTCGGACAGGGTAAGGGCTACGAGCAGTACTTC.

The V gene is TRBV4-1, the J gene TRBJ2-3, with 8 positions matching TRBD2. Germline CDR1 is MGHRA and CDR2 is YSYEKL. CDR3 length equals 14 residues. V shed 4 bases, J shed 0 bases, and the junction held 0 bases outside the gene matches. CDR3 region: CASSPGGSTDTQYF. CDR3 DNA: TGCGCCAGCAGCCCGGGGGGGAGCACAGATACGCAGTATTTT.

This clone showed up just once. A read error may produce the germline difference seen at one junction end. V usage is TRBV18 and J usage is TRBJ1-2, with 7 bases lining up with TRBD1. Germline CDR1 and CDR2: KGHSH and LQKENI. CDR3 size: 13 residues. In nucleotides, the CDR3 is TGTGCCAGCTCCCCACAGGGGACCTATGGCTACACCTTC. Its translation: CASSPQGTYGYTF.

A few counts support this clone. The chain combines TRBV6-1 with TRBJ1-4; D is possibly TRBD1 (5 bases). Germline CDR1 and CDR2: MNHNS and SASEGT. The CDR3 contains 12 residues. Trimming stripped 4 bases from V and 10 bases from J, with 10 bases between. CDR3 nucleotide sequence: TGTGCCAGCAGTGGGGACGGGGCAAAACTGTTTTTT. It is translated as CASSGDGAKLFF.

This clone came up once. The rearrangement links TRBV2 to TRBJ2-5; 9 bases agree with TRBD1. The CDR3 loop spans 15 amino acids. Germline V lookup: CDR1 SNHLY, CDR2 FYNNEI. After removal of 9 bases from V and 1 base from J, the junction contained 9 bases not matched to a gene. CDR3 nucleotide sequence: TGTGCCAGATCACAGGGGGCCGGGCCCCAAGAGACCCAGTACTTC. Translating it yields CARSQGAGPQETQYF.

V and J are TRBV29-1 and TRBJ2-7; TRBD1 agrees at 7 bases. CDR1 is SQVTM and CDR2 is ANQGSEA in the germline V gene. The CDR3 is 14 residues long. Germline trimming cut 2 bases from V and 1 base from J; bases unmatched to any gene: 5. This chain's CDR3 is CSVERVGQSYEQYF. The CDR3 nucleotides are TGCAGCGTTGAAAGGGTGGGACAGTCCTACGAGCAGTACTTC.

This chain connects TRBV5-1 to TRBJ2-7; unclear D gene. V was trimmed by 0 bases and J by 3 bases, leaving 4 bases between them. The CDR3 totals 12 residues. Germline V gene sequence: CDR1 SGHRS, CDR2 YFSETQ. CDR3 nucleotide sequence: TGCGCCAGCAGCTTGGAGCGCTACGAGCAGTACTTC. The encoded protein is CASSLERYEQYF.

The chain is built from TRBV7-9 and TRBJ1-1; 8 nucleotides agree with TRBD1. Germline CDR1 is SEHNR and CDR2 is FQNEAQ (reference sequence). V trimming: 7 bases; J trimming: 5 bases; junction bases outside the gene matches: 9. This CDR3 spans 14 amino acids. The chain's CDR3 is CASIRTGMDTEAFF. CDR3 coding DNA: TGTGCCAGCATCCGGACAGGGATGGATACTGAAGCTTTCTTT.

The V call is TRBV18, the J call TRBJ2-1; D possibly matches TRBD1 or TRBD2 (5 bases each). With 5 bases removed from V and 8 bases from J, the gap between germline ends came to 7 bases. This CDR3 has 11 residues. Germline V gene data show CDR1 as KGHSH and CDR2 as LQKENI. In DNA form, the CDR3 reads TGTGCCAGCTCAGTGGGGGATGAGCAGTTCTTC. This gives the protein CASSVGDEQFF.